The sequence of this T cell receptor beta chain was determined in a study of T cell responses to AZD1222 COVID-19 vaccine. Per germline, CDR1 LNHDA and CDR2 SQIVND (reference sequence). V lost 4 bases and J 8 bases, leaving 7 bases between the germline ends. This CDR3 has 11 amino acids. Assay used: immunoSEQ multiplex PCR; TCRdb lists only in-frame clones, some missing. Among 120,000 or so clones, 92% were seen once, and the ten largest hold 1.1%. This receptor was taken from an adult in good health. Sequenced here: peripheral blood, sampled on day 0 of AZD1222 vaccination. The chain recombines TRBV19 with TRBJ2-3; D may be TRBD1 or TRBD2 (5 bases each). The CDR3 sequence is CASSTGTTQYF. The CDR3 nucleotides are TGTGCCAGTAGTACAGGGACTACGCAGTATTTT.